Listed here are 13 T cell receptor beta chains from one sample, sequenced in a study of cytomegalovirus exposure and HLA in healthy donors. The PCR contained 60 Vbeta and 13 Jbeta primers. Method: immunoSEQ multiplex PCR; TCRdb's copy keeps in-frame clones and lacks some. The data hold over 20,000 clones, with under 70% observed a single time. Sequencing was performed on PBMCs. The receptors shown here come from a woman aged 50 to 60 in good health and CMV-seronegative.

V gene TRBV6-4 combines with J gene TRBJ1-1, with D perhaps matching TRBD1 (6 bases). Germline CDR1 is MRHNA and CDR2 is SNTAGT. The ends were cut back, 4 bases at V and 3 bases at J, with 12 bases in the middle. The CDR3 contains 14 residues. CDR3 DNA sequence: TGTGCCAGCAGTGGCCACAGGGAGTACACTGAAGCTTTCTTT. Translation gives CASSGHREYTEAFF.

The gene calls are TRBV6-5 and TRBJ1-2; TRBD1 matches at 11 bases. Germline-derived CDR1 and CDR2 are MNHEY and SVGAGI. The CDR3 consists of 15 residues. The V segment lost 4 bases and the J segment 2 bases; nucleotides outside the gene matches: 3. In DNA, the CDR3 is TGTGCCAGCAGTTTGGGGACAGGGGGGAACTATGGCTACACCTTC. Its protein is CASSLGTGGNYGYTF.

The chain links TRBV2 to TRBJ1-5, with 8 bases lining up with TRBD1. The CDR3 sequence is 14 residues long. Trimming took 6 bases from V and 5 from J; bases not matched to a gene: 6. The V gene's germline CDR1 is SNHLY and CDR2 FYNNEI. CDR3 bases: TGTGCCAGCAGCGTAGACAGGGGCTATCAGCCCCAGCATTTT. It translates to CASSVDRGYQPQHF.

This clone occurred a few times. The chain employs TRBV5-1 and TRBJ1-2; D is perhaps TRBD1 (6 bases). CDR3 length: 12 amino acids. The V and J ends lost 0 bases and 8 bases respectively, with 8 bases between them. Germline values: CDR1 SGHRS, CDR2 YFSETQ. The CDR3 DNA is TGCGCCAGCAGCTTGGCTGGGGGCGGCTACACCTTC. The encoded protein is CASSLAGGGYTF. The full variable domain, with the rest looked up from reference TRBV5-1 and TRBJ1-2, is KAGVTQTPRYLIKTRGQQVTLSCSPISGHRSVSWYQQTPGQGLQFLFEYFSETQRNKGNFPGRFSGRQFSNSRSEMNVSTLELGDSALYLCASSLAGGGYTFGSGTRLTVV.

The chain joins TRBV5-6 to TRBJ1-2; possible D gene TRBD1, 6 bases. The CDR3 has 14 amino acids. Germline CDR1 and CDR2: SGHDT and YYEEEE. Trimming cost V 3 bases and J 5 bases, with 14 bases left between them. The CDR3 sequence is CASSSGQRSYGYTF. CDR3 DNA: TGTGCCAGCAGCTCCGGACAGAGGAGTTATGGCTACACCTTC.

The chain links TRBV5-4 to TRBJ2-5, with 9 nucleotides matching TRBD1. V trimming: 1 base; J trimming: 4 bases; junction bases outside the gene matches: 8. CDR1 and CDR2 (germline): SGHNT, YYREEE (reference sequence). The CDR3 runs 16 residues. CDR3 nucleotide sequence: TGTGCCAGCAGCTTGAGGGACAGGGAATCGCCAGAGACCCAGTACTTC. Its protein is CASSLRDRESPETQYF.

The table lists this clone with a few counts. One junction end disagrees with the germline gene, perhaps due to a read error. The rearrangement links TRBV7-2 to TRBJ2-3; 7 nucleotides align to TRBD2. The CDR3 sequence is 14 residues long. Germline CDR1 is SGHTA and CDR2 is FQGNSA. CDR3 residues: CASSPGLGTNTQYF. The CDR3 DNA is TGTGCCAGCAGCCCTGGACTAGGCACAAATACGCAGTATTTT.

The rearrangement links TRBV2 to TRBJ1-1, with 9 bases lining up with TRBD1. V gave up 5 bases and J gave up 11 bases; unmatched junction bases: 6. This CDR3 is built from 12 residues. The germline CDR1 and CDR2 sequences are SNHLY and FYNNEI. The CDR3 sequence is CASSRGDREAFF. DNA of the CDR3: TGTGCCAGCAGTCGGGGGGACAGGGAGGCTTTCTTT.

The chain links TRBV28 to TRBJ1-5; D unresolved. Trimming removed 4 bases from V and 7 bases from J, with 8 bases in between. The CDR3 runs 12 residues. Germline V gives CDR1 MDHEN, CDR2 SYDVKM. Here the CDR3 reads CASSYGRQPQHF. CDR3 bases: TGTGCCAGCAGTTATGGCAGGCAGCCCCAGCATTTT.

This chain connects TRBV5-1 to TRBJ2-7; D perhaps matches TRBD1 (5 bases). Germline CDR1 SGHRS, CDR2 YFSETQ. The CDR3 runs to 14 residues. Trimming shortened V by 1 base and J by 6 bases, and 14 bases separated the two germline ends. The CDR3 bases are TGCGCCAGCAGCTTGACAGGTCGACTCGCCGAGCAGTACTTC. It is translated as CASSLTGRLAEQYF.

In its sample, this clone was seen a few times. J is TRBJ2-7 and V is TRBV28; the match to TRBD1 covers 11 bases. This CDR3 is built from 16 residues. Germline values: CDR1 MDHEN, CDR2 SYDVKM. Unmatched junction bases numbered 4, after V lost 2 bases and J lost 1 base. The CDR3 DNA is TGTGCCAGCAGTTTAAAAGGGACAGGGGGTTCCTACGAGCAGTACTTC. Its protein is CASSLKGTGGSYEQYF.

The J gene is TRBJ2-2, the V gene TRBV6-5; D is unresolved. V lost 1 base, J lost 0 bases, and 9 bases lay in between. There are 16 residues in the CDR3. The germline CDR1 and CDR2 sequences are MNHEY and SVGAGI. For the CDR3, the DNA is TGTGCCAGCAGTTACTTTCACATTGCGAACACCGGGGAGCTGTTTTTT. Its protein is CASSYFHIANTGELFF.

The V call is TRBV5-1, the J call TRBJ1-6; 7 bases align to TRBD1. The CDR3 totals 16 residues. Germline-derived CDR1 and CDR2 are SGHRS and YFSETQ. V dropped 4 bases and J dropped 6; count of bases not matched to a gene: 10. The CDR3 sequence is CASSLNTGDTNSPLHF. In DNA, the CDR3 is TGCGCCAGCAGCCTCAATACAGGGGACACTAATTCACCCCTCCACTTT.